These 19 T cell receptor beta chains originate from one sample sequenced in a study of blood T cell repertoires in COVID-19. Profiled with immunoSEQ multiplex PCR; TCRdb holds only in-frame clones, not every one. The data hold approximately 69,000 clones, with 73% observed a single time. Sequenced material: peripheral blood. These receptors came from a man aged 55 to 70 with acute or convalescent COVID-19.

V is TRBV19 and J is TRBJ2-1; 7 nucleotides agree with TRBD2. V gave up 4 bases and J gave up 5 bases; unmatched junction bases: 8. CDR1 is LNHDA, CDR2 SQIVND, per germline (reference sequence). The CDR3 consists of 15 residues. The CDR3 DNA reads TGTGCCAGTAGTAGCGGGAGAGCCCCCCACAATGAGCAGTTCTTC. Its protein is CASSSGRAPHNEQFF.

V is TRBV7-3 and J is TRBJ2-1; TRBD2 aligns across 9 bases. The CDR3 runs 15 residues. V shed 5 bases and J 6 bases; nucleotides not matched to a gene: 8. Germline CDR1 is SGHTA and CDR2 is FQGTGA. DNA for the CDR3: TGTGCCAGCAGCCCCGGGGGACTAGCCCTCAATGAGCAGTTCTTC. It codes for CASSPGGLALNEQFF.

V and J are TRBV3-1 (or the pseudogene TRBV3-2) and TRBJ2-1, with D possibly TRBD2 on 5 matching bases. This CDR3 is built from 15 residues. CDR1 and CDR2 from the germline V gene are LGHDT and YNNKEL (reference sequence). The germline V and J ends were trimmed by 0 bases and 3 bases, with 9 bases remaining between them. The CDR3 nucleotides are TGTGCCAGCAGCCAAGATCACGGAGGCTACAATGAGCAGTTCTTC. Its translation is CASSQDHGGYNEQFF.

The genes are TRBV5-1 and TRBJ2-4, with 8 bases aligning to TRBD1. Trimming at V came to 0 bases and at J to 9 bases, leaving 8 bases not matched to a gene. The CDR3 totals 15 residues. Per the germline V gene, CDR1 is SGHRS and CDR2 is YFSETQ. CDR3: CASSLETGEWTIQYF. The CDR3, as DNA: TGCGCCAGCAGCTTGGAGACAGGGGAGTGGACCATTCAGTACTTC.

This clone showed up just once. The rearrangement joins TRBV2 to TRBJ2-4, with 7 bases lining up with TRBD1. The ends lost 7 bases at V and 4 bases at J; junction bases unmatched: 7. CDR1 SNHLY and CDR2 FYNNEI come from the germline V gene. This CDR3 has 14 amino acids. CDR3 DNA sequence: TGTGCCAGCAAAGAGACAGGGAATAAAAACATTCAGTACTTC. Protein product: CASKETGNKNIQYF.

The chain is built from TRBV6-1 and TRBJ1-2, with 7 bases fitting TRBD1. V gave up 3 bases and J gave up 6 bases; unmatched junction bases: 10. Germline V gives CDR1 MNHNS, CDR2 SASEGT. The CDR3 is 15 residues long. The CDR3 protein is CASSDQRKQGNGYTF. The CDR3 coding sequence is TGTGCCAGCAGTGACCAACGTAAACAGGGGAATGGCTACACCTTC.

V usage is TRBV24-1 and J usage is TRBJ2-2; the match to TRBD1 covers 7 bases. From germline, CDR1 is KGHDR and CDR2 SFDVKD. The CDR3 consists of 19 residues. Trimming cost V 9 bases and J 7 bases; bases outside gene matches: 25. The CDR3 reads CATRLSRQGLTRNDGELFF. In DNA, the CDR3 is TGTGCCACCCGACTGTCCAGACAGGGTTTGACTCGAAATGACGGGGAGCTGTTTTTT.

The chain employs TRBV12-3 or TRBV12-4 and TRBJ1-1, with 8 bases aligning to TRBD1. Trimming at V came to 3 bases and at J to 7 bases, leaving 1 base not matched to a gene. The CDR3 consists of 12 residues. CDR3 nucleotides: TGTGCCAGCAGTTTGACAGGGGTTGAAGCTTTCTTT. This sequence encodes CASSLTGVEAFF.

The chain carries TRBV28 and TRBJ2-5; D unclear. The CDR3 is 14 residues long. Trimming shortened V by 8 bases and J by 0 bases, and 13 bases separated the two germline ends. CDR1 is MDHEN, CDR2 SYDVKM, per germline. The CDR3 DNA sequence: TGTGCCAGCGGCGGAGCGCAATACCAAGAGACCCAGTACTTC. This sequence encodes CASGGAQYQETQYF.

The chain carries TRBV6-5 and TRBJ1-1, with D possibly being TRBD1 (5 bases). The CDR3 covers 13 residues. With 7 bases removed from V and 4 bases from J, the gap between germline ends came to 13 bases. Looked up from germline, CDR1 is MNHEY and CDR2 is SVGAGI. CDR3 sequence: CASTASGGTEAFF. The CDR3 nucleotides read TGTGCCAGCACTGCATCGGGGGGCACTGAAGCTTTCTTT.

There are a few counts of this clone. The V and J genes are TRBV7-9 and TRBJ1-1, with TRBD1 identical over 7 bases. After removal of 4 bases from V and 8 bases from J, the junction contained 7 bases not matched to a gene. Germline V CDR1 and CDR2: SEHNR, FQNEAQ (reference sequence). The CDR3 is 13 residues long. The chain's CDR3 is CASSWTGLREAFF. As DNA, the CDR3 is TGTGCCAGCAGCTGGACAGGTCTACGCGAAGCTTTCTTT.

This clone was recorded a few times. This chain links TRBV10-3 with TRBJ1-5, with D possibly TRBD1 on 5 matching bases. V was pared by 11 bases and J by 6 bases, with 17 bases between. Germline values: CDR1 ENHRY, CDR2 SYGVKD. The CDR3 sequence is 13 residues long. CDR3 in amino acids: CASQLGGSQPQHF. The DNA for the CDR3 is TGTGCCTCACAATTGGGGGGGAGTCAGCCCCAGCATTTT.

The table lists this clone with a few counts. V gene TRBV9 combines with J gene TRBJ2-3; TRBD2 agrees at 10 bases. CDR1 is SGDLS, CDR2 YYNGEE, per germline. The ends lost 3 bases at V and 8 bases at J; junction bases unmatched: 6. The CDR3 loop spans 14 amino acids. CDR3 amino acids: CASSDSGRRVTQYF. Written as DNA, the CDR3 is TGTGCCAGCAGCGATAGCGGGAGGCGAGTTACGCAGTATTTT.

This clone was detected many times. The chain couples TRBV11-3 to TRBJ2-1, with D tentatively TRBD2 (5 bases). This CDR3 has 12 residues. Germline CDR1 SGHNT, CDR2 YENEEA. Trimming took off 8 bases at V and 5 bases at J, with 10 bases between the two ends. The CDR3 bases are TGTGCCAGCGGCGGGCAAAACAATGAGCAGTTCTTC. As protein: CASGGQNNEQFF.

The V call is TRBV4-1, the J call TRBJ2-7; D ambiguous. Germline V gives CDR1 MGHRA, CDR2 YSYEKL. CDR3 length: 15 amino acids. Deletions cut 4 bases from V and 4 bases from J, with 17 bases between. The CDR3 here is CASSPSANGDYEQYV. The DNA for the CDR3 is TGCGCCAGCAGCCCCAGCGCGAATGGTGATTACGAGCAGTACGTC.

This clone was observed many times. The genes are TRBV24-1 and TRBJ2-2; TRBD1 matches at 8 bases. The V and J ends lost 8 bases and 5 bases, in that order; junction bases with no gene match: 3. CDR1 and CDR2 (germline): KGHDR, SFDVKD. CDR3 length equals 13 residues. CDR3 coding DNA: TGTGCCACCAAGGGACAGGAGACCGGGGAGCTGTTTTTT. Amino acids: CATKGQETGELFF.

This clone was seen only a few times. This chain connects TRBV19 to TRBJ2-5, with D possibly matching TRBD2 (6 bases). CDR3 length: 15 amino acids. V lost 3 bases, J lost 2 bases, and 13 bases lay in between. Per the germline V gene, CDR1 is LNHDA and CDR2 is SQIVND (reference sequence). The CDR3 nucleotides are TGTGCCAGTAGTATTATCACAAGCGGGCAAGAGACCCAGTACTTC. Translated: CASSIITSGQETQYF.

V and J are TRBV7-9 and TRBJ2-3; possible D gene TRBD1, 6 bases. The CDR3 length is 15 residues. V lost 1 base to trimming and J lost 4 bases, with 12 bases between them. The germline V gene encodes CDR1 SEHNR and CDR2 FQNEAQ (reference sequence). In DNA, the CDR3 is TGTGCCAGCAGCTTAGGGGACACACGCTCAGATACGCAGTATTTT. Protein product: CASSLGDTRSDTQYF.

This chain uses TRBV11-2 with TRBJ2-3; D is possibly TRBD2 (6 bases). Looked up from germline, CDR1 is SGHAT and CDR2 is FQNNGV. With 8 bases removed from V and 1 base from J, the gap between germline ends came to 13 bases. The CDR3 totals 14 residues. CDR3 region: CASRAGIRTDTQYF. CDR3 nucleotide sequence: TGTGCCAGCCGAGCGGGCATCCGCACAGATACGCAGTATTTT.